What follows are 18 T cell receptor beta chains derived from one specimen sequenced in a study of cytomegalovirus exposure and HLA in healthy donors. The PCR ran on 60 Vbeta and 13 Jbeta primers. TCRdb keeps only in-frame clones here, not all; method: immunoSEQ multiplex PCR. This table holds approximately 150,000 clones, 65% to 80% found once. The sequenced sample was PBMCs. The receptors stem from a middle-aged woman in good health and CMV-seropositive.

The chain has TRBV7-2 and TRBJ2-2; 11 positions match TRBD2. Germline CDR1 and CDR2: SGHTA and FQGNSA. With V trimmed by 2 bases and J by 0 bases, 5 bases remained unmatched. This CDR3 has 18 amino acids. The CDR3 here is CASSLIAGGLANTGELFF. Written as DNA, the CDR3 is TGTGCCAGCAGCTTAATAGCGGGGGGGCTCGCGAACACCGGGGAGCTGTTTTTT.

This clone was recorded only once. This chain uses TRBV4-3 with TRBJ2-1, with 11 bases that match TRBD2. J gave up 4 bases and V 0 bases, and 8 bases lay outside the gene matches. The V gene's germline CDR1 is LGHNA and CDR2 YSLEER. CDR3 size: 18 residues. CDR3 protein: CASSQDPLAGGLYNEQFF. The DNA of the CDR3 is TGCGCCAGCAGCCAAGATCCCCTAGCGGGGGGACTGTACAATGAGCAGTTCTTC.

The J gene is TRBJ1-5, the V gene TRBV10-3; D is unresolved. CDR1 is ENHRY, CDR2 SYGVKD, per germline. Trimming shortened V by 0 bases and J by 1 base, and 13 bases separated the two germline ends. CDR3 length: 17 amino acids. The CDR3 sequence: CAISESMGPGSNQPQHF. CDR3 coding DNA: TGTGCCATCAGTGAGTCTATGGGCCCGGGGAGCAATCAGCCCCAGCATTTT.

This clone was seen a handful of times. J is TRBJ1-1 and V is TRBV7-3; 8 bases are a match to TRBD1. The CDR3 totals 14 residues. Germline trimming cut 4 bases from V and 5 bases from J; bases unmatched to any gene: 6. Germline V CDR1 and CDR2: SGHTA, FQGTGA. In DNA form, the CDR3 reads TGTGCCAGCAGCTCGACAGGGGCGGGGACTGAAGCTTTCTTT. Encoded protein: CASSSTGAGTEAFF. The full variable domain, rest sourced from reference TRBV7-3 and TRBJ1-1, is GAGVSQTPSNKVTEKGKYVELRCDPISGHTALYWYRQSLGQGPEFLIYFQGTGAADDSGLPNDRFFAVRPEGSVSTLKIQRTERGDSAVYLCASSSTGAGTEAFFGQGTRLTVV.

This CDR3 reads CASRRTGESEAFF. The CDR3 nucleotides read TGTGCCAGCAGACGAACAGGGGAGAGTGAAGCTTTCTTT. The rearrangement links TRBV27 to TRBJ1-1, with 7 bases aligning to TRBD1. Germline V gene sequence: CDR1 MNHEY, CDR2 SMNVEV (reference sequence). The CDR3 loop spans 13 amino acids. After removal of 6 bases from V and 7 bases from J, the junction contained 8 bases not matched to a gene.

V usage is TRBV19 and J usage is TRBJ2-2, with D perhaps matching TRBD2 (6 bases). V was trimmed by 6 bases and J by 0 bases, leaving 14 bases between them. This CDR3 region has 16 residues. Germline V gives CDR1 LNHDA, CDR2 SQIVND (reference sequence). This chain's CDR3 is CASSPSSASNTGELFF. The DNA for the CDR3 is TGTGCCAGTAGCCCCTCTAGCGCCTCGAACACCGGGGAGCTGTTTTTT. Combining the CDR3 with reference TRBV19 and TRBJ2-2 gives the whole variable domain DGGITQSPKYLFRKEGQNVTLSCEQNLNHDAMYWYRQDPGQGLRLIYYSQIVNDFQKGDIAEGYSVSREKKESFPLTVTSAQKNPTAFYLCASSPSSASNTGELFFGEGSRLTVL.

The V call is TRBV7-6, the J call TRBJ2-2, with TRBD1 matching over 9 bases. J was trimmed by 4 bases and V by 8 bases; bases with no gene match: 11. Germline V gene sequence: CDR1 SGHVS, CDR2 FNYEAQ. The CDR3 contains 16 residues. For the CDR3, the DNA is TGTGCCAGCGGCCTCGGGACAGGGCGCGCCACCGGGGAGCTGTTTTTT. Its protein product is CASGLGTGRATGELFF.

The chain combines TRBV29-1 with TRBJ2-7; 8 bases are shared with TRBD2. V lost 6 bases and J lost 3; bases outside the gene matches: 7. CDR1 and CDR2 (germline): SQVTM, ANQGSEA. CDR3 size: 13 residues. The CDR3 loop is CSVTSGLGYEQYF. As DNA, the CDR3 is TGCAGCGTAACTAGCGGTCTGGGCTACGAGCAGTACTTC.

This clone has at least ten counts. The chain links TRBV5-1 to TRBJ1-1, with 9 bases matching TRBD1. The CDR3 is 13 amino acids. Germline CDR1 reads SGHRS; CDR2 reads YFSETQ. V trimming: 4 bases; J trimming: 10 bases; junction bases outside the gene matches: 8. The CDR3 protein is CASSLRGQGRAFF. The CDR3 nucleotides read TGCGCCAGCAGCCTTAGAGGACAGGGGAGAGCTTTCTTT.

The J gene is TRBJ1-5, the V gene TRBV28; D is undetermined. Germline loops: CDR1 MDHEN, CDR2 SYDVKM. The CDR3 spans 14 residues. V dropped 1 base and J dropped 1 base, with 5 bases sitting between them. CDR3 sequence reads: CASSLSGSNQPQHF. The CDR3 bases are TGTGCCAGCAGTTTATCGGGAAGCAATCAGCCCCAGCATTTT.

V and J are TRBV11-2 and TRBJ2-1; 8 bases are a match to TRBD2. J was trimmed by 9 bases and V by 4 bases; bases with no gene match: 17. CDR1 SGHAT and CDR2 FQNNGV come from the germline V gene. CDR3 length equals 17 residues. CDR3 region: CASSSQPGLVGISEQFF. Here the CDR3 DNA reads TGTGCCAGCAGCTCCCAGCCGGGACTAGTGGGGATTAGTGAGCAGTTCTTC.

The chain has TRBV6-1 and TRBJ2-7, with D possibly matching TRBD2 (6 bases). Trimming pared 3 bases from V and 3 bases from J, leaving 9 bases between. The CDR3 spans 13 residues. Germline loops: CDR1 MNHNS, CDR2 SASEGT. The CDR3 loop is CASSEGGRYEQYF. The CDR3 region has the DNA TGTGCCAGCAGTGAGGGGGGTCGCTACGAGCAGTACTTC.

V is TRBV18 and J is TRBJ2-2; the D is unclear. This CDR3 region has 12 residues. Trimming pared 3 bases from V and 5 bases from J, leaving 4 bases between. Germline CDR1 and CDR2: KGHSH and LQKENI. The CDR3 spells CASSPRTGELFF. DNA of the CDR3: TGTGCCAGCTCACCTAGAACCGGGGAGCTGTTTTTT.

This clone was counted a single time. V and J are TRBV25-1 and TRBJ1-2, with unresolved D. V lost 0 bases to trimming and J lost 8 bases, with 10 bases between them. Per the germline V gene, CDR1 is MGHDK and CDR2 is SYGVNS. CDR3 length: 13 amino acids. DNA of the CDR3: TGTGCCAGCAGTGAATATGGTGTCGGGGGCTACACCTTC. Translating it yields CASSEYGVGGYTF.

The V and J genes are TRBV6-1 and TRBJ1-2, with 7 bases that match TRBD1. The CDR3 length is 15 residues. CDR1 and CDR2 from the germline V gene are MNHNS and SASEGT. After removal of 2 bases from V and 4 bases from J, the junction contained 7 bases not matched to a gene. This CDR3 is CASSESPTGSYGYTF. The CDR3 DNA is TGTGCCAGCAGTGAAAGCCCGACAGGGAGCTATGGCTACACCTTC.

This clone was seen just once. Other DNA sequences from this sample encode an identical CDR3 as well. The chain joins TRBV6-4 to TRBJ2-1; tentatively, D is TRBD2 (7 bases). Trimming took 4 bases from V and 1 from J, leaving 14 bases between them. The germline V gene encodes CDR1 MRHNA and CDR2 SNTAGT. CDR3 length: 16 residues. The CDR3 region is CASSAVGGASYNEQFF. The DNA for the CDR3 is TGTGCCAGCAGTGCGGTGGGGGGGGCGTCCTACAATGAGCAGTTCTTC.

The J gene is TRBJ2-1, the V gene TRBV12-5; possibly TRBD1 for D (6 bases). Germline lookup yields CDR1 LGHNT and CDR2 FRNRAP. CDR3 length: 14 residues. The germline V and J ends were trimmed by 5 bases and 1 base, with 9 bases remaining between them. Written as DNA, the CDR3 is TGTGCTAGTGGTCTACAGGGATCCTACAATGAGCAGTTCTTC. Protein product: CASGLQGSYNEQFF.

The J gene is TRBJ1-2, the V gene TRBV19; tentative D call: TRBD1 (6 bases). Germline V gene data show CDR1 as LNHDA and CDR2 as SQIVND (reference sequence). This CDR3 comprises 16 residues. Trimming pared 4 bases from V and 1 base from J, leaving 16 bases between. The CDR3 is CASSTLTGAVNYGYTF. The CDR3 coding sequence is TGTGCCAGTAGTACCCTGACAGGAGCCGTTAACTATGGCTACACCTTC.